This TCR beta chain came from a study of blood T cell repertoires in COVID-19. In the study overall: Spain, Italy and the United States supplied samples that represented acute and convalescent COVID-19.

The CDR3 is made up of 16 amino acids. The germline V gene encodes CDR1 SGHTA and CDR2 FQGTGA. After removal of 1 base from V and 5 bases from J, the junction contained 7 bases not matched to a gene. Sequenced by immunoSEQ multiplex PCR; TCRdb stores in-frame clones only, minus some. Seen here are over 250,000 clones, over 65% observed once, and the top ten hold 3% to 3.5%. Source material: peripheral blood. V usage is TRBV7-3 and J usage is TRBJ2-2; the match to TRBD2 covers 7 bases. This TCR was recovered from a woman of 80 years or more with acute or convalescent COVID-19. The CDR3 bases are TGTGCCAGCAGCTTAAGAGGGACTAAGGGGACCGGGGAGCTGTTTTTT. Amino acids: CASSLRGTKGTGELFF.